This T cell receptor beta chain was identified in a study of T cells expressing NK-cell markers. TCRdb re-called the 5' RACE reads; one entry per CDR3 protein, DNA not given. The sample's table shows some 440,000 distinct CDR3 sequences. The germline V gene encodes CDR1 LGHDT and CDR2 YNNKEL (reference sequence). CDR3 length equals 16 residues. The chain uses TRBV3-1 and TRBJ2-2; TCRdb proposes TRBD2, but this gene call is untestable without DNA. The clonotype comes from a woman aged 50 to 60 in good health. Sequencing input: blood T cells: a sorted CD56 or NKG2C T cell subset, CD4+ or CD8+ T cells, or bulk PBMC T cells (not recorded which). The CDR3 sequence: CASRLSGRSVTGELFF.